What follows is one TCR beta chain and its context. Its matching antigen is unknown. This record comes from a study of T-cell reconstitution after alpha-beta-depleted transplantation in children. Unique molecular identifiers tagged the TCRbeta library. Using its own MiXCR run on the PCR reads, TCRdb lists one record per CDR3 protein. The top ten clones hold 15% to 20% of a sample with 130,000 to 150,000 distinct CDR3 sequences, about 9% of them seen once. General study findings and limits: T cells produced anew were the main source of T-cell counts and diversity one year after transplant. From surviving recipient T cells and thymic progenitors came the high day-60 TCRbeta diversity observed in some patients. After transplant, at about two months, alpha-beta T cells were reportedly derived from several hundred expanded graft clones.

CDR3 size: 15 residues. Germline-derived CDR1 and CDR2 are LGHDT and YNNKEL (reference sequence). V lost 1 base and J lost 3, with 12 bases in between. Sequenced here: PBMCs, mostly from graft donor cells, sampled 180 days after TCRalphabeta/CD19-depleted stem cell transplant. This receptor was taken from a female patient aged 2 to 10 who had a stem cell transplant for congenital amegakaryocytic thrombocytopenia, so the T cells may come from the graft donor. This rearrangement joins TRBV3-1 to TRBJ1-1; D not certain. CDR3 loop: CASSQGPYVDTEAFF. In DNA, the CDR3 is TGTGCCAGCAGCCAAGGTCCCTACGTTGACACTGAAGCTTTCTTT.